These T cell receptor beta chains were read from a single sample in a study of blood T cell repertoires in COVID-19. Only in-frame clones appear in the TCRdb table, and some are missing; sequencing was by immunoSEQ multiplex PCR. Here the sample spans more than 350,000 clones, nearly 90% being singletons. Sequencing was carried out using PBMCs or T cells enriched from blood (not recorded which). The receptors here all came from a woman under 30 who had been exposed to COVID-19. CDR3s include the opening cysteine and the closing phenylalanine or tryptophan. A D gene is named only where the DNA matches it firmly. Part of the rows lack a size; the others show once, few, many or a class for expanded clones.

TRBV5-4	15	NA	TRBJ2-3	NA	TGTGCCAGCAGCTTGGGGGGCCCCCAATCGGATACGCAGTATTTT	CASSLGGPQSDTQYF
TRBV2	15	NA	TRBJ1-6	TRBD1	TGTGCCAGCAGTGAAGCAGAGACAGGGAATTCACCCCTCCACTTT	CASSEAETGNSPLHF
TRBV14	15	NA	TRBJ2-7	NA	TGTGCCAGCAGCCCCGGGGTAGCGGACTCCTACGAGCAGTACTTC	CASSPGVADSYEQYF
TRBV5-6	11	few	TRBJ2-7	NA	TGTGCCAGCAGCTTGGGGGGCACTGAGTACTTC	CASSLGGTEYF
TRBV7-7	15	NA	TRBJ2-7	TRBD1	TGTGCTAGCAGCTTACGGACAGGGCCCTCCTACGAGCAGTACTTC	CASSLRTGPSYEQYF
TRBV27	11	NA	TRBJ2-7	NA	TGTGCCAGCAGTTCAGGCTACGAGCAGTACTTC	CASSSGYEQYF
TRBV7-3	15	NA	TRBJ2-2	TRBD1	TGTGCCAGCAGCCCGGACAGGGGGGACACCGGGGAGCTGTTTTTT	CASSPDRGDTGELFF
TRBV9	16	NA	TRBJ1-1	TRBD1	TGTGCCAGCAGCGTGAAGGGTGGGACAGTGAACACTGAAGCTTTCTTT	CASSVKGGTVNTEAFF
TRBV28	13	few	TRBJ1-2	TRBD1	TGTGCCAGCGTGGACAGGCCATCCTCGGGCTACACCTTC	CASVDRPSSGYTF
TRBV4-3	16	NA	TRBJ2-1	TRBD2	TGCGCCAGCAGCCAGACTAGCGGGGGGTCCTACAATGAGCAGTTCTTC	CASSQTSGGSYNEQFF